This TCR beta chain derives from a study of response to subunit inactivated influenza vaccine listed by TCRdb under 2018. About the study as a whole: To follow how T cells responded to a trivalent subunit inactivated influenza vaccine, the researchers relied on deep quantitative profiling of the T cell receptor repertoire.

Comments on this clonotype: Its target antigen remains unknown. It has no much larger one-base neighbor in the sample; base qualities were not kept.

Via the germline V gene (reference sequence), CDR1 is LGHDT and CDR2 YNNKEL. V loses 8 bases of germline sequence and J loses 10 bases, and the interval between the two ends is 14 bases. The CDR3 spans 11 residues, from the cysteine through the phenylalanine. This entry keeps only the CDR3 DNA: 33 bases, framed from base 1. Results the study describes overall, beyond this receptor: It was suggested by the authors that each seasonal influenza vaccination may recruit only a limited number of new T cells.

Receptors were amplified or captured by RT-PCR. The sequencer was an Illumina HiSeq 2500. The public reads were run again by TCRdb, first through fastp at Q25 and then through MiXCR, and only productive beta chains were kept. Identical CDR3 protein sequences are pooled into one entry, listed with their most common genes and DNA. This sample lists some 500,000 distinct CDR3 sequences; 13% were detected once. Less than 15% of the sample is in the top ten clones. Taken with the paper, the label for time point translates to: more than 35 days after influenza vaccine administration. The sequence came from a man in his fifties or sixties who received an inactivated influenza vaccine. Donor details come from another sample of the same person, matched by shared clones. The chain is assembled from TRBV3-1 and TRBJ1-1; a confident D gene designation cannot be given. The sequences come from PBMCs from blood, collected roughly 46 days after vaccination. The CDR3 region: CASGRASGAFF. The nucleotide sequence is TGTGCCAGCGGGCGGGCTTCAGGAGCTTTCTTT.